The 13 T cell receptor beta chains listed next were all sequenced from one sample in a study of T cells in localized non-small cell lung cancer. TCRdb keeps only in-frame clones here, not all; method: immunoSEQ multiplex PCR. The sample yields under 40,000 clones, just under 80% seen once. Sequencing was performed on peripheral blood, taken before any cancer treatment. These receptors originate from a male donor aged 60 or over with stage II squamous cell lung carcinoma.

This chain links TRBV5-1 with TRBJ1-1; D might be TRBD1 (5 bases). Per germline, CDR1 SGHRS and CDR2 YFSETQ. This CDR3 has 14 residues. The V end lost 2 bases, the J end lost 4 bases, and 12 bases lay between the germline ends. The CDR3 sequence: CASSFGGTRTEAFF. In DNA form, the CDR3 reads TGCGCCAGCAGCTTCGGGGGGACTCGCACTGAAGCTTTCTTT.

CDR3: CASKRESGTQYF. For the CDR3, the DNA is TGTGCCAGCAAGAGGGAGTCGGGGACCCAGTACTTC. The chain carries TRBV6-5 and TRBJ2-5; tentative D call: TRBD2 (5 bases). V lost 7 bases and J 7 bases, leaving 13 bases between the germline ends. This CDR3 contains 12 residues. Germline CDR1 reads MNHEY; CDR2 reads SVGAGI.

V and J are TRBV30 and TRBJ1-1, with 10 bases identical to TRBD1. V dropped 4 bases and J dropped 4; count of bases not matched to a gene: 9. Germline loops: CDR1 GTSNPN, CDR2 SVGIG (reference sequence). This CDR3 has 15 amino acids. CDR3 amino acids: CAWTTTGQGSTEAFF. For the CDR3, the DNA is TGTGCCTGGACCACAACGGGACAGGGGAGCACTGAAGCTTTCTTT.

V and J are TRBV9 and TRBJ1-2, with a possible D match to TRBD1 (6 bases). CDR1 SGDLS and CDR2 YYNGEE come from the germline V gene. The ends were cut back, 3 bases at V and 4 bases at J, with 16 bases in the middle. The CDR3 is 15 amino acids. The CDR3 sequence: CASSAVGEGVYGYTF. Written as DNA, the CDR3 is TGTGCCAGCAGCGCAGTCGGCGAGGGGGTCTATGGCTACACCTTC.

The CDR3 spells CASSDPDGVGYTF. For the CDR3, the DNA is TGTGCCAGCAGTGACCCGGACGGGGTCGGCTACACCTTC. The rearrangement links TRBV25-1 to TRBJ1-2; D is unresolved. CDR1 MGHDK and CDR2 SYGVNS come from the germline V gene. V was clipped by 3 bases and J by 8 bases, with 13 bases between them. The CDR3 is 13 residues long.

This rearrangement joins TRBV7-9 to TRBJ2-3, with 10 bases fitting TRBD2. This CDR3 region has 15 residues. The V segment lost 3 bases and the J segment 4 bases; nucleotides outside the gene matches: 4. Per the germline V gene, CDR1 is SEHNR and CDR2 is FQNEAQ (reference sequence). This CDR3 reads CASSFLAGVADTQYF. The CDR3 nucleotides read TGTGCCAGCAGCTTCCTAGCGGGAGTCGCAGATACGCAGTATTTT.

The genes are TRBV7-6 and TRBJ2-1, with 7 positions matching TRBD2. This CDR3 has 14 amino acids. V lost 6 bases, J lost 6 bases, and 8 bases stayed unmatched. Germline V gene sequence: CDR1 SGHVS, CDR2 FNYEAQ. In DNA, the CDR3 is TGTGCCAGCAGTCGACTAGCTGGTTTCAATGAGCAGTTCTTC. Translated, it gives CASSRLAGFNEQFF.

This chain connects TRBV29-1 to TRBJ1-2; maybe TRBD1 (6 bases). Trimming took 6 bases from V and 4 from J, leaving 18 bases between them. Germline loops: CDR1 SQVTM, CDR2 ANQGSEA. The length of the CDR3 is 14 residues. The CDR3 sequence is CSVGVGGRGYGYTF. CDR3 sequence (DNA): TGCAGCGTCGGGGTAGGGGGGCGCGGCTATGGCTACACCTTC. The variable domain in full, with the rest retrieved from reference TRBV29-1 and TRBJ1-2, is SAVISQKPSRDICQRGTSLTIQCQVDSQVTMMFWYRQQPGQSLTLIATANQGSEATYESGFVIDKFPISRPNLTFSTLTVSNMSPEDSSIYLCSVGVGGRGYGYTFGSGTRLTVV.

V gene TRBV5-6 combines with J gene TRBJ2-5, with D hard to call. Germline CDR1 reads SGHDT; CDR2 reads YYEEEE. V shed 0 bases and J shed 3 bases, with 12 bases lying between them. The CDR3 has 15 residues. CDR3 region: CASSLVSLPEETQYF. Written as DNA, the CDR3 is TGTGCCAGCAGCTTGGTTTCCCTCCCCGAAGAGACCCAGTACTTC. The full variable domain, completed using reference TRBV5-6 and TRBJ2-5, is DAGVTQSPTHLIKTRGQQVTLRCSPKSGHDTVSWYQQALGQGPQFIFQYYEEEERQRGNFPDRFSGHQFPNYSSELNVNALLLGDSALYLCASSLVSLPEETQYFGPGTRLLVL.

This clone was detected once. The chain has TRBV29-1 and TRBJ1-4; D possibly corresponds to TRBD1 (5 bases). The germline V gene encodes CDR1 SQVTM and CDR2 ANQGSEA. Between the trimmed V and J ends, which lost 4 bases and 8 bases, there was a span of 17 bases. The length of the CDR3 is 14 residues. In nucleotides, the CDR3 is TGCAGCGTTGGACGGGACGAAGAGGGAGAAAAACTGTTTTTT. It translates to CSVGRDEEGEKLFF.

The table lists this clone with a few counts. The sample has other DNA sequences that encode this CDR3 too. V is TRBV6-5 and J is TRBJ2-2; D gene uncertain. Germline lookup yields CDR1 MNHEY and CDR2 SVGAGI. The V end was cut by 4 bases, the J end by 8 bases, with 14 bases between. The CDR3 consists of 14 residues. DNA of the CDR3: TGTGCCAGCAGTTCGTTAAGGGTAATTGGGGAGCTGTTTTTT. As protein: CASSSLRVIGELFF.

V and J are TRBV7-8 and TRBJ2-7, with 9 bases fitting TRBD2. After removal of 3 bases from V and 1 base from J, the junction contained 7 bases not matched to a gene. Germline loops: CDR1 SGHVS, CDR2 FQNEAQ. The CDR3 runs 16 residues. The CDR3 sequence is CASSFDRLAGSYEQYF. For the CDR3, the DNA is TGTGCCAGCAGCTTCGATAGGCTAGCGGGGTCCTACGAGCAGTACTTC.

This chain joins TRBV19 and TRBJ1-2; 7 bases line up with TRBD1. CDR3 length: 14 residues. V lost 4 bases to trimming and J lost 6 bases; unmatched junction nucleotides: 8. Germline lookup yields CDR1 LNHDA and CDR2 SQIVND (reference sequence). CDR3 in amino acids: CASSSFDRADGYTF. The CDR3 DNA reads TGTGCCAGTAGTAGTTTCGACAGGGCGGATGGCTACACCTTC.